These 24 T cell receptor beta chains were sequenced from one sample in a study of T cell responses to AZD1222 COVID-19 vaccine. The protocol was immunoSEQ multiplex PCR, while the TCRdb copy is restricted to in-frame clones and leaves out a portion. The sample consists of roughly 170,000 clones, around 87% of them appearing once. Sequencing was performed on peripheral blood, taken on day 0 of AZD1222 vaccination. The receptors derive from an adult in good health.

The chain combines TRBV11-2 with TRBJ1-2, with unresolved D. Trimming removed 5 bases from V and 4 bases from J, with 14 bases in between. The V gene's germline CDR1 is SGHAT and CDR2 FQNNGV. CDR3 size: 14 residues. CDR3 DNA: TGTGCCAGCAGCCCCGCCCTGGGTATCTATGGCTACACCTTC. This codes for CASSPALGIYGYTF.

The J gene is TRBJ1-5, the V gene TRBV5-1, with a weak D call TRBD1 (6 bases). Germline CDR1 SGHRS, CDR2 YFSETQ. Trimming stripped 2 bases from V and 6 bases from J, with 15 bases between. The length of the CDR3 is 15 residues. The CDR3 coding sequence is TGCGCCAGCAGCTTAACATCAGGGGTGGGTCAGCCCCAGCATTTT. Its translation is CASSLTSGVGQPQHF.

The V call is TRBV7-9, the J call TRBJ1-6; D call uncertain. Trimming pared 5 bases from V and 0 bases from J, leaving 14 bases between. Looked up from germline, CDR1 is SEHNR and CDR2 is FQNEAQ (reference sequence). The CDR3 runs to 17 residues. This chain's CDR3 is CASSLWTASSYNSPLHF. The CDR3 DNA is TGTGCCAGCAGCCTTTGGACGGCGAGCTCCTATAATTCACCCCTCCACTTT.

The chain combines TRBV7-8 with TRBJ2-7; the D is unclear. The V gene's germline CDR1 is SGHVS and CDR2 FQNEAQ. This CDR3 contains 13 residues. Trimming took off 4 bases at V and 3 bases at J, with 10 bases between the two ends. The CDR3 region is CASSSRIGYEQYF. The CDR3 DNA reads TGTGCCAGCAGCTCGCGGATAGGCTACGAGCAGTACTTC.

This chain uses TRBV23-1 with TRBJ2-1; perhaps TRBD2 as D (5 bases). TRBV23-1 is an ORF; its function is uncertain. This CDR3 contains 20 residues. V lost 4 bases, J lost 10 bases, and 35 bases lay in between. The CDR3 sequence: CASSPPHGDISGSGVREQFF. The DNA for the CDR3 is TGCGCCAGCAGTCCCCCTCATGGTGATATTTCGGGGTCCGGGGTTAGGGAGCAGTTCTTC.

This chain uses TRBV6-5 with TRBJ1-1, with 9 bases fitting TRBD1. V lost 6 bases to trimming and J lost 3 bases; unmatched junction nucleotides: 2. The CDR3 contains 13 residues. CDR1 is MNHEY, CDR2 SVGAGI, per germline. The CDR3 sequence: CASSWDRDTEAFF. The CDR3 DNA reads TGTGCCAGCAGCTGGGACAGGGACACTGAAGCTTTCTTT.

This chain connects TRBV10-3 to TRBJ1-2; no clear D gene. The CDR3 length is 12 residues. Per the germline V gene, CDR1 is ENHRY and CDR2 is SYGVKD. V was clipped by 7 bases and J by 4 bases, with 10 bases between them. CDR3 DNA sequence: TGTGCCATCAACCGAGGTGGCTATGGCTACACCTTC. It yields the protein CAINRGGYGYTF.

This chain links TRBV25-1 with TRBJ1-2; D unclear. Deletions cut 1 base from V and 3 bases from J, with 9 bases between. Germline values: CDR1 MGHDK, CDR2 SYGVNS. This CDR3 is built from 14 residues. The CDR3 spells CASSESGTDYGYTF. CDR3 nucleotides: TGTGCCAGCAGTGAATCAGGCACTGACTATGGCTACACCTTC.

V usage is TRBV11-2 and J usage is TRBJ1-1; D may be TRBD1 (6 bases). This CDR3 contains 13 residues. The germline V gene encodes CDR1 SGHAT and CDR2 FQNNGV. V was shortened by 4 bases and J by 1 base, with 7 bases between the two germline ends. CDR3 coding DNA: TGTGCCAGCAGCTCGGGACAGAACACTGAAGCTTTCTTT. Translating it yields CASSSGQNTEAFF. The variable domain in full, completed from reference TRBV11-2 and TRBJ1-1, reads EAGVAQSPRYKIIEKRQSVAFWCNPISGHATLYWYQQILGQGPKLLIQFQNNGVVDDSQLPKDRFSAERLKGVDSTLKIQPAKLEDSAVYLCASSSGQNTEAFFGQGTRLTVV.

V gene TRBV27 combines with J gene TRBJ1-5; D not resolved. V shed 5 bases and J shed 1 base, with 6 bases lying between them. The CDR3 covers 13 residues. Germline CDR1 reads MNHEY; CDR2 reads SMNVEV (reference sequence). CDR3 sequence (DNA): TGTGCCAGCAGTCCCAGGAGCAATCAGCCCCAGCATTTT. It encodes CASSPRSNQPQHF.

The CDR3 reads CASSSPGTSGTNTQYF. CDR3 bases: TGTGCCAGCAGTAGCCCCGGGACTAGCGGGACGAATACGCAGTATTTT. The V and J genes are TRBV28 and TRBJ2-3; TRBD2 agrees at 13 bases. The CDR3 has 16 residues. The V gene's germline CDR1 is MDHEN and CDR2 SYDVKM. With V trimmed by 5 bases and J by 7 bases, 9 bases remained unmatched.

The chain uses TRBV24-1 and TRBJ1-4; maybe TRBD1 (5 bases). CDR1 KGHDR and CDR2 SFDVKD come from the germline V gene. This CDR3 has 17 residues. V dropped 4 bases and J dropped 3 bases, with 17 bases sitting between them. CDR3 protein: CATSEPHVRDSNEKLFF. As DNA, the CDR3 is TGTGCCACCAGTGAGCCTCACGTCAGGGACTCTAATGAAAAACTGTTTTTT.

This chain joins TRBV2 and TRBJ2-7; 7 bases are a match to TRBD2. With V trimmed by 4 bases and J by 2 bases, 5 bases remained unmatched. CDR1 is SNHLY and CDR2 is FYNNEI in the germline V gene. The CDR3 has 14 residues. CDR3 sequence reads: CASSVGLVAYEQYF. CDR3 sequence (DNA): TGTGCCAGCAGTGTAGGACTAGTGGCCTACGAGCAGTACTTC.

The chain joins TRBV7-2 to TRBJ1-1; the D is unclear. This CDR3 region has 14 residues. Germline V lookup: CDR1 SGHTA, CDR2 FQGNSA. V lost 3 bases to trimming and J lost 0 bases, with 8 bases between them. CDR3 region: CASSFRNVNTEAFF. CDR3 sequence (DNA): TGTGCCAGCAGCTTCCGGAACGTGAACACTGAAGCTTTCTTT.

The rearrangement uses TRBV19 and TRBJ2-1, with D hard to call. V dropped 6 bases and J dropped 5 bases, with 23 bases sitting between them. CDR3 size: 17 residues. Germline CDR1 LNHDA, CDR2 SQIVND (reference sequence). The CDR3 coding sequence is TGTGCCAGTAGGAGTCTAGTGTCCACTTATTCCAACAATGAGCAGTTCTTC. Its protein is CASRSLVSTYSNNEQFF.

The chain combines TRBV29-1 with TRBJ2-1; TRBD2 might be the D (5 bases). V lost 1 base and J lost 5, with 15 bases in between. The CDR3 contains 15 residues. Germline V gene lookup returns CDR1 SQVTM and CDR2 ANQGSEA. The CDR3 region has the DNA TGCAGCGTTGAAGGAACCAGGACTGGGAACAATGAGCAGTTCTTC. Amino acid sequence: CSVEGTRTGNNEQFF.

The chain has TRBV9 and TRBJ2-7; 12 nucleotides line up with TRBD2. The CDR3 spans 16 residues. Trimming took 0 bases from V and 2 from J; bases not matched to a gene: 3. Germline V CDR1 and CDR2: SGDLS, YYNGEE. CDR3 DNA: TGTGCCAGCAGCGTAGGCCCTAGCGGGAGGGCCTACGAGCAGTACTTC. Protein product: CASSVGPSGRAYEQYF.

The CDR3 bases are TGTGCCAGCAGCTTCGGGACAGGGAAAGGTGGAAACACCGGGGAGCTGTTTTTT. Protein sequence: CASSFGTGKGGNTGELFF. The chain couples TRBV7-8 to TRBJ2-2; 9 bases line up with TRBD1. The ends lost 3 bases at V and 2 bases at J; junction bases unmatched: 10. The CDR3 consists of 18 residues. Germline assignment: CDR1 SGHVS and CDR2 FQNEAQ.

This chain uses TRBV7-6 with TRBJ1-1; maybe TRBD1 (6 bases). This CDR3 contains 16 residues. Trimming pared 1 base from V and 7 bases from J, leaving 19 bases between. Germline CDR1 reads SGHVS; CDR2 reads FNYEAQ. The DNA of the CDR3 is TGTGCCAGCAGCTTAGAATTGGCAGGGGCGTTGAGTGAAGCTTTCTTT. Protein product: CASSLELAGALSEAFF.

A few counts support this clone. V is TRBV19 and J is TRBJ1-2; 8 bases line up with TRBD1. The CDR3 is made up of 13 amino acids. V lost 3 bases and J lost 7; bases outside the gene matches: 4. Germline-derived CDR1 and CDR2 are LNHDA and SQIVND (reference sequence). The CDR3 loop is CASSMAGGPGYTF. The CDR3 nucleotides read TGTGCCAGTAGTATGGCAGGGGGCCCTGGCTACACCTTC.

The chain has TRBV6-5 and TRBJ1-4; the D gene is possibly TRBD1 (6 bases). The ends were cut back, 0 bases at V and 5 bases at J, with 10 bases in the middle. The germline V gene has CDR1 MNHEY and CDR2 SVGAGI. There are 15 residues in the CDR3. The CDR3 reads CASSYSGTSNEKLFF. The CDR3 nucleotides are TGTGCCAGCAGTTACTCCGGGACAAGCAATGAAAAACTGTTTTTT.

The chain recombines TRBV4-1 with TRBJ2-1; the match to TRBD2 covers 8 bases. Germline values: CDR1 MGHRA, CDR2 YSYEKL. This CDR3 contains 16 residues. V lost 0 bases to trimming and J lost 4 bases; unmatched junction nucleotides: 5. CDR3 DNA: TGCGCCAGCAGCCAAGATGGCCTAGCGGGTTACAATGAGCAGTTCTTC. It encodes CASSQDGLAGYNEQFF.

The chain's CDR3 is CASSVTSGDYNEQFF. In DNA form, the CDR3 reads TGTGCCAGTAGTGTAACTAGCGGAGACTACAATGAGCAGTTCTTC. The V gene is TRBV19, the J gene TRBJ2-1; 8 bases agree with TRBD2. CDR1 is LNHDA, CDR2 SQIVND, per germline (reference sequence). The CDR3 runs to 15 residues. V trimming: 5 bases; J trimming: 3 bases; junction bases outside the gene matches: 6.

The chain carries TRBV28 and TRBJ1-5, with D tentatively TRBD1 (5 bases). V was clipped by 3 bases and J by 11 bases, with 17 bases between them. Germline CDR1 reads MDHEN; CDR2 reads SYDVKM. The CDR3 consists of 14 residues. DNA for the CDR3: TGTGCCAGCAGTTTCCCGGGACCCTTAATGTCCCAGCATTTT. This gives the protein CASSFPGPLMSQHF.